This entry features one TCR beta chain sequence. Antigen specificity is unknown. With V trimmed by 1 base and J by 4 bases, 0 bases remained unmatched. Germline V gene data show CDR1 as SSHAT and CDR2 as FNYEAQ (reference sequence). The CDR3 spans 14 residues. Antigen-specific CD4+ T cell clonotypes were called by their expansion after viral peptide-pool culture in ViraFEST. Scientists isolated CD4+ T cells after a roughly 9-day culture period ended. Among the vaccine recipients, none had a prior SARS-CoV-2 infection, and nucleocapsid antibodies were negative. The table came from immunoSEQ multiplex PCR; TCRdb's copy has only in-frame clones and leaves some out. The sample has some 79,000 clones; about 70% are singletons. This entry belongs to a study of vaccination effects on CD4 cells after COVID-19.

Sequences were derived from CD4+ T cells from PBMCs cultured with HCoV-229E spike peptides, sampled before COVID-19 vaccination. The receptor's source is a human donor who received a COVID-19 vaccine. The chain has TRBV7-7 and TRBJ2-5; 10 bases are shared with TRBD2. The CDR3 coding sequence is TGTGCCAGCAGCTTAGGACTAGCGGGAGAGACCCAGTACTTC. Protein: CASSLGLAGETQYF.